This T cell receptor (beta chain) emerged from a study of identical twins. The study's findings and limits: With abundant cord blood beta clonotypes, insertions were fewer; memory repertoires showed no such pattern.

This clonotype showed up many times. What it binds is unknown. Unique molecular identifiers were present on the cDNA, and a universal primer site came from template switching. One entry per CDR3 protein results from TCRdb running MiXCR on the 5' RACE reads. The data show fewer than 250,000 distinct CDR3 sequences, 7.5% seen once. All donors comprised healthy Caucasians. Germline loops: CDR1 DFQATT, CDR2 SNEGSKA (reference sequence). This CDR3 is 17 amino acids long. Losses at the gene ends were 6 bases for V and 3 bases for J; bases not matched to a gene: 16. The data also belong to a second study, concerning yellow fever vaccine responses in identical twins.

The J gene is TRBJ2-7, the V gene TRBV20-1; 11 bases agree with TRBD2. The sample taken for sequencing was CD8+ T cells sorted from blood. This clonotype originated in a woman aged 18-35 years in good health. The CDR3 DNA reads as TGCAGTGCCAGATCCGGTATTCTAGCGGGAGGATTCTACGAGCAGTACTTC. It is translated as CSARSGILAGGFYEQYF.